The 7 T cell receptor beta chains presented below share a single source sample, sequenced in a study of CD8+ T cells in alopecia areata. Sequencing templates came from extracted RNA that was reverse transcribed into cDNA. Clones were sequenced by immunoSEQ multiplex PCR, and TCRdb holds only the in-frame ones, with some missing. Of over 150,000 clones in the sample, nearly 60% were seen once. Noted treatment: oral pan-JAK inhibitor, 5-10 mg twice daily. The sample consisted of CD4+ T cells sorted from blood, taken at week 24, from a patient treated with tofacitinib. These receptors all stem from a human donor with alopecia areata.

The chain recombines TRBV4-1 with TRBJ1-1; 7 bases are shared with TRBD1. This CDR3 has 13 residues. Per the germline V gene, CDR1 is MGHRA and CDR2 is YSYEKL. With V trimmed by 1 base and J by 7 bases, 3 bases remained unmatched. DNA for the CDR3: TGCGCCAGCAGCCAAGGCCGACAGGGTGAAGCTTTCTTT. It yields the protein CASSQGRQGEAFF.

This clone was counted only a few times. V usage is TRBV30 and J usage is TRBJ1-1; TRBD1 matches at 8 bases. The germline CDR1 and CDR2 sequences are GTSNPN and SVGIG (reference sequence). The CDR3 spans 12 residues. The CDR3 protein is CAHDRGNTEAFF. DNA of the CDR3: TGTGCGCATGACAGGGGAAACACTGAAGCTTTCTTT.

The chain carries TRBV4-3 and TRBJ1-1; 10 nucleotides agree with TRBD1. CDR1 is LGHNA, CDR2 YSLEER, per germline. The V segment lost 4 bases and the J segment 4 bases; nucleotides outside the gene matches: 12. The CDR3 is 17 residues long. The CDR3 coding sequence is TGCGCCAGCAGCCGAGGCCGGGACAGGGGTGGGGGCACTGAAGCTTTCTTT. Amino acid sequence: CASSRGRDRGGGTEAFF.

The chain combines TRBV4-1 with TRBJ2-1; 8 positions match TRBD2. V lost 4 bases, J lost 2 bases, and 7 bases stayed unmatched. Germline values: CDR1 MGHRA, CDR2 YSYEKL. CDR3 length: 16 amino acids. The CDR3: CASSRPGTRAYNEQFF. Written as DNA, the CDR3 is TGCGCCAGCAGCCGACCCGGGACTAGAGCCTACAATGAGCAGTTCTTC.

V gene TRBV14 combines with J gene TRBJ2-1; D gene ambiguous. CDR1 and CDR2 (germline): SGHDN, FVKESK. Trimming cost V 0 bases and J 8 bases, with 11 bases left between them. The CDR3 contains 14 residues. The CDR3 loop reads CASSQESILHEQFF. The CDR3 DNA is TGTGCCAGCAGCCAAGAGAGCATTTTGCATGAGCAGTTCTTC.

This clone was seen at least ten times. This rearrangement joins TRBV29-1 to TRBJ1-2; TRBD1 agrees at 7 bases. Germline V gives CDR1 SQVTM, CDR2 ANQGSEA. CDR3 length: 12 residues. J was trimmed by 2 bases and V by 6 bases; bases with no gene match: 3. The CDR3 reads CSVQTGNYGYTF. Here the CDR3 DNA reads TGCAGCGTACAGACAGGGAACTATGGCTACACCTTC. The full variable domain, with the rest looked up from reference TRBV29-1 and TRBJ1-2, is SAVISQKPSRDICQRGTSLTIQCQVDSQVTMMFWYRQQPGQSLTLIATANQGSEATYESGFVIDKFPISRPNLTFSTLTVSNMSPEDSSIYLCSVQTGNYGYTFGSGTRLTVV.

Only a few counts were recorded for this clone. The chain joins TRBV18 to TRBJ2-3; 10 bases are shared with TRBD2. This CDR3 region has 15 residues. Germline loops: CDR1 KGHSH, CDR2 LQKENI. V lost 6 bases to trimming and J lost 4 bases; unmatched junction nucleotides: 7. CDR3: CASSWLAGASDTQYF. CDR3 sequence (DNA): TGTGCCAGCTCCTGGCTAGCGGGAGCATCAGATACGCAGTATTTT.